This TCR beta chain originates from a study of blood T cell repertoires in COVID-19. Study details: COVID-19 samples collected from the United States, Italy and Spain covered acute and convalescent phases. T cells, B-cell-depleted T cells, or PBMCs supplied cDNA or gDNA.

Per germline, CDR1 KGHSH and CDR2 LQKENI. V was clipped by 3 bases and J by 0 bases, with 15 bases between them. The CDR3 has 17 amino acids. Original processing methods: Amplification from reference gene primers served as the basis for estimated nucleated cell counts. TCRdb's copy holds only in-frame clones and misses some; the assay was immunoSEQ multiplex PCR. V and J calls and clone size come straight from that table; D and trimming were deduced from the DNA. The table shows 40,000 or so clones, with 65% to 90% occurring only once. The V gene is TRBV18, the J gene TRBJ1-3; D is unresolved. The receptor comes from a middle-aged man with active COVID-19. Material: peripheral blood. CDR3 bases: TGTGCCAGCTCACCTGAGGTAGGAGGCAGCTCTGGAAACACCATATATTTT. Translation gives CASSPEVGGSSGNTIYF.